Sequencing of this T cell receptor beta chain was carried out in a study of cytomegalovirus exposure and HLA in healthy donors. Overall study results and limits: Both high specificity and high sensitivity reportedly marked the classifier's diagnosis of cytomegalovirus status.

The assay was immunoSEQ multiplex PCR, and TCRdb's table has in-frame clones only and misses some. The table includes roughly 270,000 clones, 85% to 90% detected once. The CDR3 has 13 residues. The V gene end was trimmed by 6 bases and the J gene end by 5 bases; junction bases not matched to a gene: 3. Germline V gene data show CDR1 as MNHEY and CDR2 as SVGAGI. On this clone: What it binds is unknown.

This TCR was recovered from a woman aged 18 to 35 in good health and CMV-seronegative. Sequenced sample: PBMCs. The chain joins TRBV6-5 to TRBJ2-5, with TRBD1 matching 10 bases. As DNA, the CDR3 is TGTGCCAGCAGGACAGGGGGCTCGGAGACCCAGTACTTC. This gives the protein CASRTGGSETQYF.